This T cell receptor beta chain is from a study of CD8+CD57+ T cells in acquired aplastic anemia. Study in general: Recorded DNA amounts for sorted CD4+ and CD8+ cells had an average of approximately 3 ug. In CD4+ cells, healthy donors produced an average of around 10 million reads. Overall study findings and caveats: The study identified 25 to 30 CD8+ CDR3 sequences shared by patients and controls.

Per germline, CDR1 SNHLY and CDR2 FYNNEI. Ends included, the CDR3 has 9 residues. The use of genomic DNA as template underpinned the TCR beta VDJ and CDR3 profiling. TCRdb re-analysed the reads in MiXCR, keeping a single row per CDR3 protein. Of roughly 420,000 distinct CDR3 sequences listed, under 80% are singletons. Concerning this clonotype: The antigen is unknown. The missing conserved phenylalanine or tryptophan at the end of this CDR3 makes a read error likely. The DNA is left out, because the CDR3 cannot be placed on it with certainty; the CDR3 is given as TCRdb lists it.

The J gene is TRBJ2-7, the V gene TRBV2; whether TRBD2, the table's D call, matches the DNA was not checked. The source of this sequence is a human donor in good health, serving as a control. The sequencing sample was made of sorted CD4+, CD8+, or CD8+CD57+ T cells (not recorded which) from PBMCs. The CDR3 sequence is CASSLARKT.